This record covers a single T cell receptor (beta chain). Its target is unknown. This sample was included in a study of T cell responses to AZD1222 COVID-19 vaccine. Findings and caveats of the study: Baseline serology detected seropositivity in only 5 or 6 AZD1222 recipients.

In germline, CDR1 is LNHDA, CDR2 SQIVND (reference sequence). The V end lost 5 bases, the J end lost 2 bases, and 9 bases lay between the germline ends. The CDR3 has 13 residues. Profiling relied on immunoSEQ multiplex PCR, and the TCRdb table lists in-frame clones only, not all of them. The table shows around 67,000 clones, with roughly 80% occurring only once. The sequenced sample was peripheral blood, obtained on day 0 of AZD1222 vaccination. This clonotype originated in an adult in good health. V usage is TRBV19 and J usage is TRBJ1-1; D gene uncertain. This CDR3 is CASSEYSNTEAFF. CDR3 coding DNA: TGTGCCAGTAGTGAATACAGTAACACTGAAGCTTTCTTT.